This is a list of T cell receptor beta chains from one sample in a study of blood T cell repertoires in COVID-19. Produced via immunoSEQ multiplex PCR; TCRdb's table is partial and in-frame only. The data show around 26,000 clones, with approximately 66% seen just once and about 7.1% held by the top ten. The source material was peripheral blood. The receptors derive from a man in his sixties with active or convalescent COVID-19. CDR3s include the opening cysteine and the closing phenylalanine or tryptophan. D genes are given only for firm matches. The size entry is marked missing in some rows and otherwise reads once, few, many or a size class.

TRBV2	-	TRBJ2-7	TRBD2	CASSGLAGGSSYEQYF	TGTGCCAGCAGTGGACTAGCGGGGGGGAGCTCCTACGAGCAGTACTTC
TRBV5-1	once	TRBJ2-2	-	CASSLVRGGTGELFF	TGCGCCAGCAGCTTGGTCAGGGGCGGAACCGGGGAGCTGTTTTTT
TRBV4-1	-	TRBJ2-7	-	CASSQDRTATYEQYF	TGCGCCAGCAGCCAAGACAGGACAGCGACCTACGAGCAGTACTTC
TRBV5-4	-	TRBJ2-5	TRBD2	CASSLAVAGGQETQYF	TGTGCCAGCAGCTTGGCCGTTGCGGGAGGGCAAGAGACCCAGTACTTC
TRBV6-1	-	TRBJ2-7	TRBD2	CASSDGERETGEQYF	TGTGCCAGCAGTGACGGCGAGCGGGAGACAGGCGAGCAGTACTTC
TRBV6-5	once	TRBJ1-3	-	CASSQTHSGNTIYF	TGTGCCAGCAGCCAGACTCACTCTGGAAACACCATATATTTT
TRBV4-1	few	TRBJ1-5	-	CASSQDGGIGNQPQHF	TGCGCCAGCAGCCAAGATGGGGGGATCGGCAATCAGCCCCAGCATTTT
TRBV4-1	-	TRBJ1-4	TRBD1	CASRSPGQGSERGEKLFF	TGCGCCAGCCGCTCCCCGGGACAGGGGTCAGAAAGGGGTGAAAAACTGTTTTTT
TRBV5-6	-	TRBJ1-1	-	CASSSYGQGKVTEAFF	TGTGCCAGCAGCTCGTACGGGCAGGGGAAGGTTACTGAAGCTTTCTTT
TRBV29-1	-	TRBJ2-1	-	CSAGRGSYNEQFF	TGCAGCGCGGGGCGGGGCTCCTACAATGAGCAGTTCTTC
TRBV7-9	-	TRBJ1-6	-	CASSRGQRVDSPLHF	TGTGCCAGCAGCCGAGGACAGAGGGTCGATTCACCCCTCCACTTT
TRBV29-1	-	TRBJ2-5	TRBD2	CSVVIPTSGSDAETQYF	TGCAGCGTTGTGATCCCGACTAGCGGGAGTGACGCAGAGACCCAGTACTTC
TRBV6-7	-	TRBJ1-5	-	CASSTGGHQPQHF	TGTGCCAGCAGTACGGGGGGGCACCAGCCCCAGCATTTT
TRBV10-3	-	TRBJ1-2	-	CATKPPDRDNYGYTF	TGTGCCACCAAACCCCCGGACCGGGATAACTATGGCTACACCTTC
TRBV12-3/TRBV12-4	-	TRBJ1-2	-	CASSLGANYGYTF	TGTGCCAGCAGTTTAGGGGCGAACTATGGCTACACCTTC
TRBV6-5	-	TRBJ1-2	-	CASSPTGNYGYTF	TGTGCCAGCAGTCCAACAGGGAACTATGGCTACACCTTC
TRBV5-1	-	TRBJ2-7	TRBD2	CASSLALVQGLPYEQYF	TGCGCCAGCAGCTTGGCCCTCGTCCAGGGACTACCCTACGAGCAGTACTTC
TRBV2	-	TRBJ1-1	TRBD1	CASIDRDTEAFF	TGTGCCAGCATTGACAGGGACACTGAAGCTTTCTTT
TRBV13	-	TRBJ1-1	-	CASSLWIQYMNTEAFF	TGTGCCAGCAGCTTATGGATACAGTACATGAACACTGAAGCTTTCTTT
TRBV7-2	-	TRBJ2-1	TRBD2	CASSLRGTSGKEQFF	TGTGCCAGCAGCTTAAGGGGGACTAGCGGGAAAGAGCAGTTCTTC
TRBV9	-	TRBJ1-2	-	CASSVGWDTVGGYTF	TGTGCCAGCAGCGTAGGGTGGGACACCGTGGGCGGCTACACCTTC
TRBV5-6	few	TRBJ1-5	-	CASSLQTGVNQPQHF	TGTGCCAGCAGCTTGCAAACAGGTGTGAATCAGCCCCAGCATTTT
TRBV6-6	-	TRBJ1-5	TRBD1	CASSYSSGQGNQPQHF	TGTGCCAGCAGTTACTCGTCGGGACAGGGAAATCAGCCCCAGCATTTT
TRBV6-5	-	TRBJ1-4	-	CASSYSRAGEKLFF	TGTGCCAGCAGTTACTCACGTGCGGGTGAAAAACTGTTTTTT
TRBV9	-	TRBJ2-1	-	CASSAPSLNRDFGNEQFF	TGTGCCAGCAGCGCCCCGTCCTTGAACAGGGATTTTGGGAATGAGCAGTTCTTC
TRBV20-1	-	TRBJ1-6	-	CSAPSTGTLHF	TGCAGTGCGCCGTCTACAGGGACCCTCCACTTT
TRBV9	-	TRBJ2-3	TRBD2	CASSVSGRAGDTQYF	TGTGCCAGCAGCGTCAGCGGGAGGGCCGGGGATACGCAGTATTTT
TRBV7-8	-	TRBJ2-6	-	CASSPRGAANVLTF	TGTGCCAGCAGCCCCAGGGGTGCGGCCAACGTCCTGACTTTC
TRBV15	-	TRBJ1-2	TRBD1	CATSTGQGYGYTF	TGTGCCACCAGCACGGGACAGGGGTATGGCTACACCTTC
TRBV30	-	TRBJ2-1	TRBD1	CAWSTGTGIDEQFF	TGTGCCTGGAGTACCGGGACAGGGATCGATGAGCAGTTCTTC
TRBV6-4	few	TRBJ2-7	TRBD2	CRPWEGLTYEQYF	TGCAGACCATGGGAGGGCCTAACGTACGAGCAGTACTTC
TRBV19	-	TRBJ1-1	-	CASKGTPNTEAFF	TGTGCCAGCAAGGGGACTCCGAACACTGAAGCTTTCTTT
TRBV19	-	TRBJ1-6	TRBD1	CASSILDRKNSPLHF	TGTGCCAGTAGTATACTGGACAGGAAGAATTCACCCCTCCACTTT
TRBV2	-	TRBJ1-4	-	CASSKYLNVATNEKLFF	TGTGCCAGCAGCAAGTACCTAAACGTCGCAACTAATGAAAAACTGTTTTTT
TRBV7-9	-	TRBJ2-1	TRBD2	CASAQAGPYNEQFF	TGTGCCAGCGCTCAAGCGGGACCCTACAATGAGCAGTTCTTC
TRBV27	-	TRBJ2-7	-	CASSLSLLARYEQYF	TGTGCCAGCAGTTTATCCCTCCTAGCGCGTTACGAGCAGTACTTC
TRBV5-6	few	TRBJ1-1	-	CASSPGLRNTEAFF	TGTGCCAGCAGCCCGGGTCTTAGGAACACTGAAGCTTTCTTT
TRBV29-1	-	TRBJ1-2	-	CSVVIRVGYGYTF	TGCAGCGTAGTCATCAGGGTAGGGTATGGCTACACCTTC
TRBV6-1	-	TRBJ1-4	-	CASSEVSITTNEKLFF	TGTGCCAGCAGTGAAGTAAGCATTACAACTAATGAAAAACTGTTTTTT
TRBV11-2	once	TRBJ1-1	-	CASSLVRGTEAFF	TGTGCCAGCAGCTTAGTAAGGGGAACTGAAGCTTTCTTT
TRBV7-2	-	TRBJ2-3	-	CASSFGISTDTQYF	TGTGCCAGCAGCTTCGGGATTAGCACAGATACGCAGTATTTT
TRBV6-4	-	TRBJ1-1	-	CASSDSPGNTEAFF	TGTGCCAGCAGTGACTCGCCGGGGAACACTGAAGCTTTCTTT
TRBV6-5	once	TRBJ2-2	TRBD2	CATISGKNTGELFF	TGTGCCACCATTAGCGGGAAGAACACCGGGGAGCTGTTTTTT
TRBV18	-	TRBJ1-1	TRBD1	CASSPNRGRDTEAFF	TGTGCCAGCTCACCCAACAGGGGAAGGGACACTGAAGCTTTCTTT
TRBV5-1	-	TRBJ2-1	TRBD2	CASSSGLVTSSYNEQFF	TGCGCCAGCAGCTCCGGACTAGTGACTAGCTCCTACAATGAGCAGTTCTTC
TRBV5-4	once	TRBJ2-7	TRBD2	CASKPGGGDYEQYF	TGTGCCAGCAAGCCCGGCGGGGGGGACTACGAGCAGTACTTC
TRBV5-1	once	TRBJ1-2	-	CASSYNGEGYTF	TGCGCCAGCAGCTACAACGGAGAAGGCTACACCTTC